Presented here are 29 T cell receptor beta chains from one specimen sequenced in a study of T-cell memory formation after mild COVID-19. TCRdb re-called the 5' RACE reads through MiXCR, storing one row per CDR3 protein. The data contain hundreds of thousands of distinct CDR3 sequences, about 25% of them singletons. The sample consisted of PBMCs or a T cell subset sorted from them (not recorded which). These receptor sequences come from an adult woman who had mild COVID-19 (a few samples of this study predate the infection). Cell type and time point are not known.

This clonotype was counted a few times. This sequence joins TRBV28 and TRBJ2-4, with D unclear. The CDR3 consists of 13 residues. Germline V CDR1 and CDR2: MDHEN, SYDVKM. V dropped 6 bases and J dropped 6 bases, with 12 bases sitting between them. The CDR3 DNA reads TGTGCCAGCAGCCGCCTCCCAGGAAACATTCAGTACTTC. Its translation: CASSRLPGNIQYF.

This clonotype was found a few times. The genes are TRBV7-9 and TRBJ2-1; 13 bases are a match to TRBD2. The germline gives CDR1 SEHNR, CDR2 FQNEAQ (reference sequence). V was pared by 5 bases and J by 8 bases, with 6 bases of the junction left unmatched. This CDR3 has 15 residues. CDR3 bases: TGTGCCAGCAGCCGGACTAGCGGGAGAATACATGAGCAGTTCTTC. This encodes CASSRTSGRIHEQFF.

This clonotype was counted between two and nine times. The CDR3 DNA follows: TGTGCCAGCAGTTTCCAGGGTGGAGCGGAAAAACTGTTTTTT. Its translation: CASSFQGGAEKLFF. V usage is TRBV12-3 or TRBV12-4 and J usage is TRBJ1-4; the D gene is possibly TRBD1 (5 bases). Between the trimmed V and J ends, which lost 3 bases and 8 bases, there was a span of 13 bases. The CDR3 loop spans 14 amino acids.

This clonotype was seen more than once but under ten times. The chain uses TRBV6-7 and TRBJ2-7; 8 bases map to TRBD2. TRBV6-7 is given ORF status, its function remaining uncertain. This CDR3 is built from 16 residues. After removal of 9 bases from V and 2 bases from J, the junction contained 15 bases not matched to a gene. The CDR3 nucleotides are TGTGCCAGTAAGTTGGGAGCGGGAGTTTTCCCCTACGAGCAGTACTTC. It specifies CASKLGAGVFPYEQYF.

The chain links TRBV5-8 to TRBJ1-2; D is perhaps TRBD1 (5 bases). The length of the CDR3 is 13 residues. Deletions cut 5 bases from V and 5 bases from J, with 13 bases between. Germline V gene data show CDR1 as SGHTS and CDR2 as YDEGEE. CDR3 amino acids: CASRNTGAYGYTF. For the CDR3, the DNA is TGTGCCAGCAGGAATACCGGGGCATATGGCTACACCTTC.

This clonotype was counted a few times. V gene TRBV20-1 combines with J gene TRBJ1-2, with unresolved D. The CDR3 has 11 amino acids. Trimming took off 5 bases at V and 4 bases at J, with 8 bases between the two ends. Germline values: CDR1 DFQATT, CDR2 SNEGSKA (reference sequence). CDR3 bases: TGCAGTGCTTCCCGCGGCTATGGCTACACCTTC. Translating it yields CSASRGYGYTF.

This clonotype occurred once. The chain recombines TRBV7-6 with TRBJ2-4; D is uncertain. Germline V gene data show CDR1 as SGHVS and CDR2 as FNYEAQ. There are 18 residues in the CDR3. V lost 2 bases and J lost 4, with 21 bases in between. This CDR3 reads CASSLTPPDAGSKNIQYF. CDR3 nucleotides: TGTGCCAGCAGCTTAACCCCCCCTGATGCAGGCTCAAAAAACATTCAGTACTTC.

This clonotype showed up just a few times. This chain joins TRBV5-5 and TRBJ1-5; TRBD1 matches at 9 bases. Germline V CDR1 and CDR2: SGHKS, YYEKEE (reference sequence). The CDR3 contains 15 residues. The V and J ends lost 1 base and 5 bases, in that order; junction bases with no gene match: 4. Written as DNA, the CDR3 is TGTGCCAGCAGCTTGACAGGGGGCAGGGATCAGCCCCAGCATTTT. Its protein product is CASSLTGGRDQPQHF.

This clonotype occurred a few times. This sequence joins TRBV20-1 and TRBJ1-2; D may be TRBD1 (6 bases). Germline assignment: CDR1 DFQATT and CDR2 SNEGSKA (reference sequence). The CDR3 totals 17 residues. Trimming stripped 0 bases from V and 0 bases from J, with 17 bases between. As DNA, the CDR3 is TGCAGTGCTAGAGATGGGGGGCAGGCCCTTTCTAACTATGGCTACACCTTC. Protein: CSARDGGQALSNYGYTF.

This clonotype was found a few times. The J gene is TRBJ1-1, the V gene TRBV7-9, with D tentatively TRBD1 (5 bases). In germline, CDR1 is SEHNR, CDR2 FQNEAQ (reference sequence). V lost 4 bases and J lost 3, with 12 bases in between. The CDR3 runs 14 residues. CDR3 coding DNA: TGTGCCAGCAGCTCCGGGGGGACCGACACTGAAGCTTTCTTT. It yields the protein CASSSGGTDTEAFF.

This clonotype was picked up many times. V gene TRBV4-2 combines with J gene TRBJ1-3; a possible D gene is TRBD1 (6 bases). V lost 4 bases to trimming and J lost 0 bases, with 19 bases between them. This CDR3 has 18 residues. Germline V CDR1 and CDR2: LGHNA, YNFKEQ. Written as DNA, the CDR3 is TGTGCCAGCAGCCCACGCTTAACCGCCAGGGGCTCTGGAAACACCATATATTTT. Protein sequence: CASSPRLTARGSGNTIYF.

The chain has TRBV7-6 and TRBJ2-1; 10 bases agree with TRBD2. V was pared by 5 bases and J by 7 bases, with 8 bases of the junction left unmatched. The CDR3 extends over 15 amino acids. Looked up from germline, CDR1 is SGHVS and CDR2 is FNYEAQ. Written as DNA, the CDR3 is TGTGCCAGCAGCGCGTCTAGCGGGGGTATGAATGAGCAGTTCTTC. Translation gives CASSASSGGMNEQFF. Based on the CDR3 plus reference TRBV7-6 and TRBJ2-1, the full variable domain is GAGVSQSPRYKVTKRGQDVALRCDPISGHVSLYWYRQALGQGPEFLTYFNYEAQQDKSGLPNDRFSAERPEGSISTLTIQRTEQRDSAMYRCASSASSGGMNEQFFGPGTRLTVL.

The sample holds many counts of this clonotype. This chain connects TRBV4-2 to TRBJ2-1; 8 bases align to TRBD2. V trimming: 4 bases; J trimming: 10 bases; junction bases outside the gene matches: 6. The CDR3 runs 13 residues. Per the germline V gene, CDR1 is LGHNA and CDR2 is YNFKEQ. CDR3 nucleotides: TGTGCCAGCAGCCCCCGGGAGGGCAGGGAGCAGTTCTTC. It codes for CASSPREGREQFF.

The chain recombines TRBV4-1 with TRBJ2-7; 9 bases line up with TRBD2. In germline, CDR1 is MGHRA, CDR2 YSYEKL. The CDR3 is made up of 20 amino acids. With V trimmed by 0 bases and J by 0 bases, 15 bases remained unmatched. Written as DNA, the CDR3 is TGCGCCAGCAGCCAAGATACGAGCTTGTTAGGCGGGAGGGGCTCCTACGAGCAGTACTTC. The encoded protein is CASSQDTSLLGGRGSYEQYF.

This clonotype has only a few counts. The chain uses TRBV12-3 or TRBV12-4 and TRBJ1-1; D is perhaps TRBD1 (6 bases). Trimming pared 7 bases from V and 7 bases from J, leaving 16 bases between. CDR3 length: 13 residues. The chain's CDR3 is CASTLRGLSEAFF. The CDR3 DNA reads as TGTGCCAGCACCCTAAGGGGGTTAAGTGAAGCTTTCTTT.

This clonotype was counted a few times. V is TRBV3-1 and J is TRBJ2-1; a possible D gene is TRBD2 (5 bases). This CDR3 contains 13 residues. CDR1 and CDR2 (germline): LGHDT, YNNKEL (reference sequence). With 4 bases removed from V and 8 bases from J, the gap between germline ends came to 12 bases. The CDR3 loop is CASSLRAGDEQFF. The CDR3 DNA follows: TGTGCCAGCAGCCTGAGGGCGGGCGATGAGCAGTTCTTC.

This clonotype was observed a single time. The chain joins TRBV7-2 to TRBJ1-4, with D possibly matching TRBD1 (5 bases). The V end lost 8 bases, the J end lost 4 bases, and 11 bases lay between the germline ends. The CDR3 runs to 13 residues. Germline CDR1 and CDR2: SGHTA and FQGNSA. The CDR3 here is CASGAARNEKLFF. The CDR3 DNA follows: TGTGCCAGCGGGGCAGCACGTAATGAAAAACTGTTTTTT.

V usage is TRBV5-4 and J usage is TRBJ2-7; 10 nucleotides align to TRBD1. The CDR3 contains 17 residues. Germline CDR1 SGHNT, CDR2 YYREEE (reference sequence). V lost 2 bases, J lost 5 bases, and 13 bases stayed unmatched. CDR3: CASSLNLGTGVRNEQYF. CDR3 bases: TGTGCCAGCAGCTTAAACCTCGGGACAGGGGTTCGAAACGAGCAGTACTTC.

This clonotype turned up a few times. This rearrangement joins TRBV6-5 to TRBJ2-7; no clear D gene. V was cut by 6 bases and J by 2 bases, with 14 bases left in between. The V gene's germline CDR1 is MNHEY and CDR2 SVGAGI. The length of the CDR3 is 14 residues. For the CDR3, the DNA is TGTGCCAGCAGAAAGATAGGGCCGACCTACGAGCAGTACTTC. It translates to CASRKIGPTYEQYF.

This clonotype was seen a single time. This chain connects TRBV6-5 to TRBJ1-1, with unresolved D. In germline, CDR1 is MNHEY, CDR2 SVGAGI. Trimming removed 5 bases at V and 4 bases at J, with 14 bases between. The CDR3 is made up of 14 amino acids. CDR3 DNA: TGTGCCAGCAGTACCCCGGGCCCTCGCACTGAAGCTTTCTTT. Translation: CASSTPGPRTEAFF.

The chain combines TRBV7-9 with TRBJ2-5; the D gene is possibly TRBD2 (6 bases). Looked up from germline, CDR1 is SEHNR and CDR2 is FQNEAQ (reference sequence). Trimming cost V 0 bases and J 4 bases, with 12 bases left between them. The CDR3 has 15 amino acids. CDR3 sequence reads: CASSLAERAGETQYF. CDR3 coding DNA: TGTGCCAGCAGCTTAGCGGAGCGGGCAGGAGAGACCCAGTACTTC. Full variable domain (outside the CDR3, taken from reference TRBV7-9 and TRBJ2-5): DTGVSQNPRHKITKRGQNVTFRCDPISEHNRLYWYRQTLGQGPEFLTYFQNEAQLEKSRLLSDRFSAERPKGSFSTLEIQRTEQGDSAMYLCASSLAERAGETQYFGPGTRLLVL.

The sample holds many counts of this clonotype. The V call is TRBV20-1, the J call TRBJ2-7; the D gene could be TRBD1 or TRBD2 (6 bases each). V shed 6 bases and J shed 8 bases, with 17 bases lying between them. The CDR3 consists of 12 residues. Germline CDR1 reads DFQATT; CDR2 reads SNEGSKA (reference sequence). CDR3 bases: TGCAGTGCAGGGGGGCAGCCCCCGAAGCAGTACTTC. Encoded protein: CSAGGQPPKQYF.

This CDR3 is CASSPGQVLGGGYTF. The DNA of the CDR3 is TGTGCCAGCAGCCCGGGACAAGTTTTAGGGGGGGGCTACACCTTC. V and J are TRBV7-2 and TRBJ1-2; D might be TRBD1 (6 bases). Germline CDR1 reads SGHTA; CDR2 reads FQGNSA. V lost 5 bases and J lost 8, with 21 bases in between. This CDR3 region has 15 residues.

This chain links TRBV15 with TRBJ2-1, with TRBD2 matching over 9 bases. The CDR3 is 16 amino acids. V lost 0 bases, J lost 7 bases, and 7 bases stayed unmatched. Per germline, CDR1 LNHNV and CDR2 YYDKDF (reference sequence). The CDR3 sequence: CATSRDKAGGGNEQFF. DNA of the CDR3: TGTGCCACCAGCAGAGATAAAGCGGGGGGTGGAAATGAGCAGTTCTTC.

V is TRBV7-9 and J is TRBJ2-1; 8 bases line up with TRBD2. In germline, CDR1 is SEHNR, CDR2 FQNEAQ (reference sequence). V trimming: 1 base; J trimming: 4 bases; junction bases outside the gene matches: 15. This CDR3 spans 19 amino acids. This CDR3 is CASSLEGAGASGYYNEQFF. CDR3 in DNA: TGTGCCAGCAGCTTAGAAGGCGCGGGGGCTAGCGGGTATTACAATGAGCAGTTCTTC.

J is TRBJ2-4 and V is TRBV6-5; TRBD1 agrees at 7 bases. Germline V CDR1 and CDR2: MNHEY, SVGAGI. V was pared by 10 bases and J by 5 bases, with 5 bases of the junction left unmatched. This CDR3 contains 12 residues. The CDR3: CATLGTENIQYF. The CDR3 nucleotides are TGTGCCACGCTCGGGACAGAAAACATTCAGTACTTC.

V gene TRBV7-7 combines with J gene TRBJ2-3, with D unclear. V shed 3 bases and J shed 4 bases, with 11 bases lying between them. This CDR3 is 14 amino acids long. Germline loops: CDR1 SSHAT, CDR2 FNYEAQ (reference sequence). In DNA, the CDR3 is TGTGCCAGCAGCTTTTTTGAGGAGTCAGATACGCAGTATTTT. Its translation: CASSFFEESDTQYF.

V usage is TRBV7-2 and J usage is TRBJ1-1; D possibly corresponds to TRBD1 (5 bases). Germline V lookup: CDR1 SGHTA, CDR2 FQGNSA. The CDR3 totals 16 residues. V gave up 4 bases and J gave up 1 base, with 16 bases separating them. The CDR3 region has the DNA TGTGCCAGCAGCTCCAGACCCGGGACGGAGAACACTGAAGCTTTCTTT. Translation gives CASSSRPGTENTEAFF.

This clonotype was picked up a small number of times. The chain joins TRBV12-3 or TRBV12-4 to TRBJ1-4; 9 positions match TRBD1. The CDR3 loop spans 14 amino acids. V was clipped by 5 bases and J by 6 bases; unmatched bases: 4. The CDR3: CASSENRGHEKLFF. DNA for the CDR3: TGTGCCAGCAGTGAAAACAGGGGGCATGAAAAACTGTTTTTT.